This TCR beta chain was sequenced during a study of CD4 T cells in relation to SARS-CoV-2 and coronaviruses. Sequenced by immunoSEQ multiplex PCR; TCRdb stores in-frame clones only, minus some. The sample has approximately 41,000 clones, 60% to 85% seen once. In regard to this clone: Its specificity is not known.

With 6 bases clipped from V and 5 bases from J, the junction kept 6 bases outside the gene matches. This CDR3 has 15 residues. Per germline, CDR1 MNHEY and CDR2 SVGAGI. Regarding the study as a whole: The cross-reactivity analysis covered only spike protein, not other viral proteins.

The gene calls are TRBV6-5 and TRBJ2-3; 12 nucleotides match TRBD2. The TCR comes from an adult with COVID-19. Sequenced material: memory CD4+ T cells from PBMCs, cultured in vitro. The DNA of the CDR3 is TGTGCCAGCAGCCGGCTAGCGGGAGGGGGAGATACGCAGTATTTT. Amino acids: CASSRLAGGGDTQYF.